A selection of T cell receptor beta chains follows, all from one sample in a study of control samples from healthy donors and cancer patients. Repertoires were generated with immunoSEQ multiplex PCR, while TCRdb's copy carries only in-frame clones and drops some. The data show 100,000 to 150,000 clones, with more than 85% seen just once and around 1.7% held by the top ten. The sequenced sample consisted of blood. The receptors were sampled from a man aged 18 to 35 in good health. Both conserved end residues are part of each CDR3. The D gene is left open where the match is weak. Not all rows give a size; the values are once, few, many and, for expanded clones, a class.

cdr3_nt cdr3_aa v_call clone_size j_call d_call
TGTGCCAGCAGTTACGCATTCACAGATACGCAGTATTTT CASSYAFTDTQYF TRBV6-6 . TRBJ2-3 .
TGTGCCAGCCGGGGGACCTCTCCTAGCGGGAGGGCCAGGGTCCAAGAGACCCAGTACTTC CASRGTSPSGRARVQETQYF TRBV19 . TRBJ2-5 TRBD2
TGTGCCACCAGCAGAGATTGGGACAGGGAACGCTACACCTTC CATSRDWDRERYTF TRBV15 . TRBJ1-2 TRBD1
TGTGCCAGCAGTTTACTCCGGGACAGTTCCGGCTACACCTTC CASSLLRDSSGYTF TRBV28 . TRBJ1-2 TRBD1
TGTGCCAGTAGTACCATACAGGGAACCTATGGCTACACCTTC CASSTIQGTYGYTF TRBV19 . TRBJ1-2 .
TGTGCCAGCAGCGGACCACAGGGCGGGACTGAAGCTTTCTTT CASSGPQGGTEAFF TRBV9 . TRBJ1-1 .
TGTGCCAGCAGTCCCCCGAGACTAGCGGGAGCGAAGGAGCAGTTCTTC CASSPPRLAGAKEQFF TRBV28 once TRBJ2-1 TRBD2
TGTGCCAGCAGCGTAGAGCCCGGGGCGGAGACCCAGTACTTC CASSVEPGAETQYF TRBV9 . TRBJ2-5 .
TGTGCCAGCAGTGATCAGGGGTTTCAGCCCCAGCATTTT CASSDQGFQPQHF TRBV25-1 once TRBJ1-5 .
TGTGCCAGCAGTTTATCCGGGCAGCCCCAGCATTTT CASSLSGQPQHF TRBV28 . TRBJ1-5 .
TGTGCCAGCAGTTACTCGGGGATTTGGACTGAAGCTTTCTTT CASSYSGIWTEAFF TRBV6-5 . TRBJ1-1 .
TGTGCCAGCAGTTCCACAGGGGGCAATGGCTACACCTTC CASSSTGGNGYTF TRBV6-1 . TRBJ1-2 TRBD1
TGTGCCAGCAGCTTGAGGGCAGGCAATGAGCAGTTCTTC CASSLRAGNEQFF TRBV5-8 . TRBJ2-1 .
TGTGCCAGCTCACCAGGAAACACCATATATTTT CASSPGNTIYF TRBV18 . TRBJ1-3 .
TGTGCCAGCAGAGCCCTGAGAGGAAACAATCAGCCCCAGCATTTT CASRALRGNNQPQHF TRBV2 . TRBJ1-5 .
TGTGCCAGCAGCCCCGGGACAGGGGGCTCCTACGAGCAGTACTTC CASSPGTGGSYEQYF TRBV7-3 . TRBJ2-7 TRBD1
TGTGCCAGCAGCTTAGACGGTCTAAACACTGAAGCTTTCTTT CASSLDGLNTEAFF TRBV7-2 . TRBJ1-1 .
TGTGCCAGCAGTAGAACTAGCCTCTACGAGCAGTACTTC CASSRTSLYEQYF TRBV7-2 few TRBJ2-7 .
TGTGCCAGCAGCTTACCCCACCCCCCCGAGCAGTACTTC CASSLPHPPEQYF TRBV7-9 once TRBJ2-7 .
TGTGCCAGCAGTTCCCGACAGGGGCCCTACGAGCAGTACTTC CASSSRQGPYEQYF TRBV27 . TRBJ2-7 TRBD1
TGTGCCATCAGTGAGTCTAACAACTACGAGCAGTACTTC CAISESNNYEQYF TRBV10-3 . TRBJ2-7 .
TGTGCCAGCAGCTTAGTAGGGGGTGACACCGGGGAGCTGTTTTTT CASSLVGGDTGELFF TRBV11-2 . TRBJ2-2 .
TGCGCCAGCAGTCAATTGCAGGGCTGCGGCGGGGAGCTGTTTTTT CASSQLQGCGGELFF TRBV23-1 . TRBJ2-2 .
TGTGCCAGCAGACCTGGACAGGGAATAGAGACCCAGTACTTC CASRPGQGIETQYF TRBV6-5 once TRBJ2-5 TRBD1
TGTGCCAGCAGCTTAGTAGGGGTCAACACTGAAGCTTTCTTT CASSLVGVNTEAFF TRBV7-8 few TRBJ1-1 .
TGTGCCAGCAGTTACGGGGGTAGCACAGATACGCAGTATTTT CASSYGGSTDTQYF TRBV6-5 . TRBJ2-3 .
TGTGCCAGCAGCCGTGAGGGACTAGCGGGAGCGGTCGGGGAGCTGTTTTTT CASSREGLAGAVGELFF TRBV5-6 . TRBJ2-2 TRBD2
TGCAGCGTTGAACAGGGGCTGAACACTGAAGCTTTCTTT CSVEQGLNTEAFF TRBV29-1 . TRBJ1-1 .
TGTGCCAGCAGTTTATCGGCACAGGGGTTTCACTACACCTTC CASSLSAQGFHYTF TRBV27 . TRBJ1-2 TRBD1
TGTGCCAGCAGTCGGACCCTAGGACGTTACGAGCAGTACTTC CASSRTLGRYEQYF TRBV11-2 . TRBJ2-7 .
TGTGCCAGCAGCCAACCCTTGGGGCAGGGTTATGGCTACACCTTC CASSQPLGQGYGYTF TRBV4-2 few TRBJ1-2 .
TGTGCCAGCAGCATAAGAGGGCACAATGAGCAGTTCTTC CASSIRGHNEQFF TRBV7-2 . TRBJ2-1 .
TGTGCCACCAGCAGAGATTGGCAGAACACTGAAGCTTTCTTT CATSRDWQNTEAFF TRBV15 . TRBJ1-1 .
TGTGCCAGCAGTTACAGTCCGGTAGTTTTCTACGAGCAGTACTTC CASSYSPVVFYEQYF TRBV6-2/TRBV6-3 . TRBJ2-7 .
TGTGCCAGCAGCCCTCCTCGGAGCTACGAGCAGTACTTC CASSPPRSYEQYF TRBV9 . TRBJ2-7 .
TGTGCCAGCAGCGCTAATTCTGGAAACACCATATATTTT CASSANSGNTIYF TRBV9 . TRBJ1-3 .
TGCGCCAGCAGTGGACACCCAACGGATGGCTACACCTTC CASSGHPTDGYTF TRBV5-1 . TRBJ1-2 .